A selection of T cell receptor beta chains follows, all from one sample in a study of blood T cells in healthy people across ages. MiXCR was run by TCRdb on the 5' RACE reads, yielding one entry per CDR3 protein. Here the sample spans roughly 700,000 distinct CDR3 sequences, 49% being singletons. Sequenced sample: blood. These receptors were collected from a woman in her fifties or sixties in good health. CDR3s include the opening cysteine and the closing phenylalanine or tryptophan. Each record gives: CDR3 protein, CDR3 DNA, J gene, V gene, clone size, D gene. D genes are given only for firm matches. Size is omitted from some rows. Given values are once, few, many or a class for expanded clones.

CDR3 protein: CASSFDRNTEAFF
CDR3 DNA: TGTGCCAGCAGCTTCGACAGGAACACTGAAGCTTTCTTT
J gene: TRBJ1-1
V gene: TRBV5-6
clone size: many
D gene: -

CDR3 protein: CASIPAGGYNEQFF
CDR3 DNA: TGTGCCAGCATTCCCGCGGGAGGGTACAATGAGCAGTTCTTC
J gene: TRBJ2-1
V gene: TRBV2
clone size: -
D gene: TRBD2

CDR3 protein: CASSELSAGTQYF
CDR3 DNA: TGTGCCAGCAGTGAACTGAGTGCGGGGACCCAGTACTTC
J gene: TRBJ2-5
V gene: TRBV2
clone size: once
D gene: -

CDR3 protein: CASSQGGANYGYTF
CDR3 DNA: TGTGCCAGCAGCCAAGGGGGGGCAAATTATGGCTACACCTTC
J gene: TRBJ1-2
V gene: TRBV3-1
clone size: few
D gene: -

CDR3 protein: CASSSPGRTGGPSHEQYF
CDR3 DNA: TGTGCCAGCAGTTCCCCTGGGCGCACGGGAGGGCCTAGCCACGAGCAGTACTTC
J gene: TRBJ2-7
V gene: TRBV28
clone size: -
D gene: TRBD2

CDR3 protein: CASRVSSGGSLLTDTQYF
CDR3 DNA: TGTGCCAGCAGGGTATCTAGCGGGGGTTCCCTCCTCACAGATACGCAGTATTTT
J gene: TRBJ2-3
V gene: TRBV27
clone size: few
D gene: TRBD2

CDR3 protein: CATSGGTYEQYF
CDR3 DNA: TGTGCCACCAGTGGGGGTACCTACGAGCAGTACTTC
J gene: TRBJ2-7
V gene: TRBV24-1
clone size: -
D gene: -

CDR3 protein: CSVEASGRREQYF
CDR3 DNA: TGCAGCGTTGAGGCTAGCGGGAGACGGGAGCAGTACTTC
J gene: TRBJ2-7
V gene: TRBV29-1
clone size: many
D gene: TRBD2

CDR3 protein: CASSFSLETEAFF
CDR3 DNA: TGTGCCAGCAGCTTCTCCCTGGAGACTGAAGCTTTCTTT
J gene: TRBJ1-1
V gene: TRBV7-3
clone size: -
D gene: -

CDR3 protein: CASSRGRSSYNEQFF
CDR3 DNA: TGCGCCAGCAGTCGCGGGAGGAGCTCCTACAATGAGCAGTTCTTC
J gene: TRBJ2-1
V gene: TRBV5-1
clone size: -
D gene: TRBD2

CDR3 protein: CASSSTSESYNEQFF
CDR3 DNA: TGTGCCAGCAGTTCGACTAGCGAGTCCTACAATGAGCAGTTCTTC
J gene: TRBJ2-1
V gene: TRBV27
clone size: -
D gene: TRBD2

CDR3 protein: CASSLSGFDEQYF
CDR3 DNA: TGTGCCAGCAGTTTATCCGGGTTCGACGAGCAGTACTTC
J gene: TRBJ2-7
V gene: TRBV28
clone size: -
D gene: -

CDR3 protein: CSARVAGSTDTQYF
CDR3 DNA: TGCAGTGCTAGAGTAGCGGGAAGCACAGATACGCAGTATTTT
J gene: TRBJ2-3
V gene: TRBV20-1
clone size: -
D gene: TRBD2

CDR3 protein: CATSRDSRGGASYGYTF
CDR3 DNA: TGTGCCACCAGCAGAGATTCTAGGGGGGGCGCGAGCTATGGCTACACCTTC
J gene: TRBJ1-2
V gene: TRBV15
clone size: few
D gene: -

CDR3 protein: CANSNLQGATYEQYF
CDR3 DNA: TGTGCCAACAGCAACCTACAGGGGGCAACCTACGAGCAGTACTTC
J gene: TRBJ2-7
V gene: TRBV7-9
clone size: -
D gene: TRBD1

CDR3 protein: CSVGDGDYGYTF
CDR3 DNA: TGCAGTGTGGGGGACGGTGACTATGGCTACACCTTC
J gene: TRBJ1-2
V gene: TRBV20-1
clone size: -
D gene: -

CDR3 protein: CASSLLAAGYEQYF
CDR3 DNA: TGTGCCAGCAGTTTGTTAGCGGCAGGCTACGAGCAGTACTTC
J gene: TRBJ2-7
V gene: TRBV27
clone size: once
D gene: -

CDR3 protein: CAINSRISQGAGYTF
CDR3 DNA: TGTGCCATCAATTCCCGGATCTCACAGGGGGCTGGCTACACCTTC
J gene: TRBJ1-2
V gene: TRBV10-3
clone size: -
D gene: TRBD1

CDR3 protein: CAIRGEVAGPTDTQYF
CDR3 DNA: TGTGCCATCAGAGGGGAGGTAGCGGGACCCACAGATACGCAGTATTTT
J gene: TRBJ2-3
V gene: TRBV10-3
clone size: many
D gene: TRBD2

CDR3 protein: CASSHSAYEQYF
CDR3 DNA: TGTGCCAGCAGCCATTCAGCCTACGAGCAGTACTTC
J gene: TRBJ2-7
V gene: TRBV14
clone size: -
D gene: -

CDR3 protein: CASSSAQGTPYEQYF
CDR3 DNA: TGTGCCAGCAGTTCAGCACAGGGGACCCCCTACGAGCAGTACTTC
J gene: TRBJ2-7
V gene: TRBV28
clone size: -
D gene: TRBD1

CDR3 protein: CASSVTLGDTQYF
CDR3 DNA: TGTGCCAGCAGCGTCACCCTGGGTGATACGCAGTATTTT
J gene: TRBJ2-3
V gene: TRBV7-2
clone size: few
D gene: -

CDR3 protein: CASSSKPGAYEQYF
CDR3 DNA: TGTGCCAGCAGCTCAAAGCCGGGTGCCTACGAGCAGTACTTC
J gene: TRBJ2-7
V gene: TRBV7-2
clone size: many
D gene: -

CDR3 protein: CASSLSLREHYF
CDR3 DNA: TGTGCCAGCAGCCTGAGTCTTAGGGAGCATTACTTC
J gene: TRBJ2-7
V gene: TRBV3-1
clone size: -
D gene: -

CDR3 protein: CASSQGLYRETQYF
CDR3 DNA: TGTGCCAGCAGTCAAGGACTATATCGAGAGACCCAGTACTTC
J gene: TRBJ2-5
V gene: TRBV28
clone size: few
D gene: -

CDR3 protein: CSALHREPYEQYF
CDR3 DNA: TGCAGTGCACTCCACAGGGAACCGTACGAGCAGTACTTC
J gene: TRBJ2-7
V gene: TRBV20-1
clone size: -
D gene: -

CDR3 protein: CASSPPTSGSAYNEQFF
CDR3 DNA: TGTGCCAGCAGCCCCCCGACTAGCGGGAGCGCCTACAATGAGCAGTTCTTC
J gene: TRBJ2-1
V gene: TRBV7-3
clone size: -
D gene: TRBD2